This T cell receptor (beta chain) appears in the sequencing data of a study of cytomegalovirus exposure and HLA in healthy donors (dated by TCRdb to about 2017). Turning to the overall study: In an earlier analysis of under 750 of the donors, under 300 Gb of sequence data and some 100 million unique TCR beta sequences from about 190 million T cells were reported. An early release that covered more than 550 HLA-typed donors contained approximately 300 gigabases of sequencing data and roughly 84 million unique TCR sequences. The genetic ancestry cluster associated with self-reported Caucasian donors included around 76% of the roughly 400 genotyped donors. The study was designed to test whether signatures of past pathogen exposure could be identified by cataloging public T cell receptors. Using immunosequencing, the study profiled T cell repertoires from 666 subjects and related those repertoires to cytomegalovirus serostatus. Besides the first cohort of 666 subjects, a separate validation cohort made up of about 120 different subjects was used. The study combined high-throughput TCR immunosequencing, statistical association of individual TCRs with disease status, and machine learning to predict cytomegalovirus infection status. To study patterns of TCR occurrence, a later analysis re-analyzed previously published TCR beta repertoires from just over 650 donors and added high-resolution HLA genotyping. Rather than using new phenotypic data, the later analysis identified candidate immune exposures from TCR beta sequences and from how often those sequences occurred across donors. An earlier analysis of fewer than 700 of the donors applied high-throughput TCR beta sequencing to assess whether each TCR beta V gene segment acted as functional or pseudogenic. Donor age, sex, ethnicity and CMV serostatus were compiled alongside the repertoire data. In a later genetic analysis, genome-wide SNP genotypes for about 60% of the 666 donors were used, and that subset was treated as a discovery cohort. All discovery cohort repertoires had been generated on a single sequencing platform. Class I and class II HLA loci were covered by the typing at four-digit resolution. The number of typed donors differed by locus: 629-630 for A, B, C, DRB1 and DQB1; approximately 520 for DQA1; 606 for DPA1; and 400 to 480 for DPB1. A handful of DR-DQ haplotypes were handled as single units for association and clustering because linkage in the cohort was strong. Across approximately 420 genotyped donors of the cohort, an average of about 200,000 unique TCR beta nucleotide sequences per donor were sequenced, and 15% to 20% of those sequences were non-productive.

CDR1 KGHSH and CDR2 LQKENI are derived from the germline V gene. From V the trimming removes 3 bases and from J it removes 8 bases, while the gene matches leave 10 bases of the junction unaccounted for. The CDR3 numbers 16 residues from cysteine through phenylalanine. Only the CDR3 portion is preserved as DNA: 48 bases, with reading frame beginning at the first base. The library was built by means of the immunoSEQ multiplex PCR assay. For the multiplex PCR, a mixture combining 60 forward primers for TCR Vbeta segments and 13 reverse primers for TCR Jbeta segments was used. A multiplex PCR assay on genomic DNA amplified the CDR3 region of rearranged TCR beta genes. Amplified TCR beta libraries were sequenced as 87-base-pair reads on the Illumina HiSeq System. Processing in the source paper ran as follows. In a later analysis, roughly 80 million unique TCR beta chains were counted across the 650 to 700 repertoires, and roughly 11 million of these chains were shared by at least two donors. A nearest-neighbor algorithm error-corrected the raw reads and collapsed the reads into unique sequences, merging closely related sequences to remove PCR and sequencing errors. To assign V, D and J gene segments, CDR3 sequences were aligned to IMGT reference sequences. For a sequence to be retained, at least a six-nucleotide match to both a V gene segment and a J gene segment was required. Rearrangements were classified as productive when the CDR3 lacked stop codons and remained in frame with V and J, and all other rearrangements were classified as non-productive. CDR3 was defined by IMGT convention, running from the second conserved V-encoded cysteine to the conserved J-encoded phenylalanine. The earlier analysis of about 620 of the donors excluded sequences that lacked an unambiguous match to a single V gene segment. An earlier analysis of just under 600 of the donors called V segments functional above 56.7% productive rearrangements and segregating when the between-donor standard deviation exceeded 5%. To diagnose cytomegalovirus status from the catalog of TCR beta chain sequences, a statistical classification framework was built. In a later analysis, V and J genes were assigned by comparing TCR nucleotide sequences against IMGT/GENE-DB human TR gene sequences. Using the TCRdist pipeline, a later analysis assigned CDR3 sequences along with most-parsimonious VDJ recombination scenarios. In a later analysis, every TCR beta chain was defined by the combination of its CDR3 amino acid sequence and its V-gene family, and reads without a unique V-gene family were dropped. As a way to deal with suspected cross-contamination and a sequencing artifact, a later analysis dropped 500 to 700 nucleotide sequences that were highly shared and had low generation probability. A later analysis calculated a clonal expansion index for each public chain from normalized within-repertoire ranks of inferred template counts. A later analysis computed generation probabilities with a VDJ recombination model fitted to out-of-frame rearrangements, and checked the results against IGoR. In a later analysis, hypergeometric tests were used to score TCR-TCR, TCR-HLA and TCR-CMV co-occurrence, with a repertoire-size bias correction applied to TCR pairs. A later analysis estimated false discovery rates by permuting HLA or CMV assignments 20 times. In a later analysis, co-occurring TCRs were grouped with DBSCAN, and TCRdist sequence similarity was added when clustering was performed within HLA-allele-positive subsets. For co-occurrence clustering, repertoires with fewer than 30,000 or more than 120,000 public chains were excluded, along with five repertoires with anomalous nucleotide sharing. This is the immuneACCESS table as TCRdb keeps it, with only in-frame sequences that have V and J called. A part of the clones is gone; compared with another copy, unresolved V genes explain less than half, and the rest is unexplained. Clone size and V and J calls were adopted from that table, with D and trimming inferred from the DNA. This sample holds hundreds of thousands of clones; 70% to 85% were observed only once. Clones ranked in the top ten supply 2.7% of the sample.

The cohort was made up of around 720 healthy bone marrow donors. Cohort members were all nominally healthy when sampled, although unrecorded immune exposures were likely present. The donor tested CMV seropositive, placing the donor among the 289 seropositive members of the cohort. Each donor provided a peripheral blood sample, and peripheral blood mononuclear cells were used for TCR beta sequencing. Genomic DNA extraction from the blood cell samples was performed with the Qiagen DNeasy Blood Extraction Kit. As for this clone: Its antigen target is currently unknown. Base qualities are missing; no much larger clone stands one base away.

Results the study describes overall, beyond this receptor: According to a later analysis, most CMV-associated TCR beta chains appeared to be HLA-restricted, and the HLA associations seemed to be driven largely by CMV exposure. Specific HLA alleles were associated with 16,951 TCR beta sequences at a false discovery rate of 0.05 in a later analysis. A further reported finding was that TCR beta sequences accurately predicted the HLA-A and HLA-B alleles for most subjects in the first cohort. Presence/absence analyses assumed roughly uniform sequencing depth across donors, an assumption that may not hold. The study gave a list of around 170 TCR beta chains associated with cytomegalovirus. In a later analysis, the rate of TCR association differed among HLA loci, with DRB1 alleles having the most associated TCRs and HLA-C alleles having the fewest. In vitro tests confirmed that a few of the cytomegalovirus-associated TCR beta chains recognize cytomegalovirus antigens. In this cohort, only TCR beta chains were sequenced, and detectable features were limited by the absence of alpha or paired-chain data. Linkage disequilibrium might explain the correlated functional status among segregating V segments, but an unknown experimental factor could not be excluded. Several of the top co-occurrence clusters appeared to be linked to parvovirus B19, influenza, CMV and Epstein-Barr virus, according to a later analysis. While some public TCRs were present in many individuals, most TCR sequences turned up only very rarely across donors. CMV serostatus was the only immune exposure information available for the cohort. According to the authors, the approach could potentially be generalized to other disease states and immunological phenotypes. Because counts were too low, about 18 rarely observed V segments, including chromosome 9 orphons, were excluded from the earlier analysis of about 500 of the donors. A group of highly shared sequence variants was considered likely to be a technical artifact of the sequencing pipeline. When HLA alleles, especially DR and DQ, strongly co-occurred, TCR associations were difficult to assign to individual alleles. The 87-base-pair reads could not distinguish some IMGT-functional V segments, including TRBV6-2 and TRBV6-3, so those segments were excluded. An association between a missense DCLRE1C variant and V-gene and J-gene trimming of TCR beta chains was found in a later genetic analysis and replicated in an independent cohort. In a later genetic analysis, fewer N-insertions in productive TCRs were reported among donors in an Asian-associated ancestry cluster than the approximately 670-donor mean. Because HLA typing was missing for some donors at each locus, association tests included only the typed subset. In a later analysis, HLA-associated TCR beta chains showed more clonal expansion and lower generation probabilities than non-associated chains that were equally common. In an earlier analysis of fewer than 700 of the donors, most TCR beta V segments appeared in productive rearrangements about 90% or about 30% of the time, broadly matching IMGT annotations. The classifier was reported to diagnose cytomegalovirus status with high specificity and sensitivity in both the original cohort and the validation cohort.

This receptor was obtained from a woman aged 55-69 years in good health and CMV-seropositive. The sequenced material came from PBMCs. The sequence is built from TRBV18 and TRBJ1-4, with TRBD1 matching 9 junction bases. The DNA is as follows: TGTGCCAGCTCACCTCCGAGGGGACAGGGACAGGAAAAACTGTTTTTT. Its translation is CASSPPRGQGQEKLFF.